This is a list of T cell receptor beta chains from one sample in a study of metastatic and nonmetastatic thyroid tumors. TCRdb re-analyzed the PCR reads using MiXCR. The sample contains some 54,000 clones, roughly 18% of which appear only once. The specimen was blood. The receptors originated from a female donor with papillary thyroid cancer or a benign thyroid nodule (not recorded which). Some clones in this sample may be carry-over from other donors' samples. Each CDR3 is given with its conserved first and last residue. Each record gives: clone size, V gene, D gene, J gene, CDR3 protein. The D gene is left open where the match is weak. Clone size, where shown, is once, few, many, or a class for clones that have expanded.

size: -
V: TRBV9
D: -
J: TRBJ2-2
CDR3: CASSVSRHGSNTGELFF

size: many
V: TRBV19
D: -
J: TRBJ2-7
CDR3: CASSTWTEAYEQYF

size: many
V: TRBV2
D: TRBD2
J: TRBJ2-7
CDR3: CASVGGISYEQYF

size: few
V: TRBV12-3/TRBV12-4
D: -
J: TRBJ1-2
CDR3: CASSSHTGIRCGYTF

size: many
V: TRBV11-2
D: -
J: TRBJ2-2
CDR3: CASSLVGTGELFF

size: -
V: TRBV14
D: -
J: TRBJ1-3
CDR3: CASRQALGNTIYF

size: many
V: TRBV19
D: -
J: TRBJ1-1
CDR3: CASTRNTEAFF

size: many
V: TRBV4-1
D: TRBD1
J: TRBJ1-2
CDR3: CASSQVPARTGNYGYTF

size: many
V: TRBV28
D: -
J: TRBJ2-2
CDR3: CASSPPVVNTGELFF

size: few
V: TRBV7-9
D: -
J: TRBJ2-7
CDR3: CARNSQGYEQYF

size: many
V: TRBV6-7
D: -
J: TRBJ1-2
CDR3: CASSYSRKAPNGYTF

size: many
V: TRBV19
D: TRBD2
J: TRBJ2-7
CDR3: CASSPGTSDYEQYF

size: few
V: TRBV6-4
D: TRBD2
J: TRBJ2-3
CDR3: CASSASGSTDTQYF

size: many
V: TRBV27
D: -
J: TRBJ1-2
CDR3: CASSPRTPYGYTF

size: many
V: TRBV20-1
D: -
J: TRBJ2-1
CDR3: CSAGSLQAYNEQFF

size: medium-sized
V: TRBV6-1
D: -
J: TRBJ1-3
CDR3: CASILGGAGNTIYF

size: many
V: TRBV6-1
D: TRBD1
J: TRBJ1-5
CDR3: CASNRQGGQPQHF

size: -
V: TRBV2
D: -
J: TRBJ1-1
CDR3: CASSEWGLGVTEAFF

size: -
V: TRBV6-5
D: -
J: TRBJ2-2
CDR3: CASSYWGVNTGELFF

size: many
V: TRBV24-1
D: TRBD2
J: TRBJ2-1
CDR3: CATSDWTSGRQFF

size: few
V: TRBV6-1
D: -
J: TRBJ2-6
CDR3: CASKTLGTGANVLTF

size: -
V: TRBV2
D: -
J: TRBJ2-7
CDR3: CASSGPHEQYF

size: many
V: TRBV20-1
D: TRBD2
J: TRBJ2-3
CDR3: CSASTSGRRDTQYF

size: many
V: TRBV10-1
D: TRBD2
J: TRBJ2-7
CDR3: CASSESGGSYEQYF

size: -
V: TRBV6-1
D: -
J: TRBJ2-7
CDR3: CASSPFPPSSYEQYF

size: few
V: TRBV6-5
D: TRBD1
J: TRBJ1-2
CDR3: CASSYPTGVLTYGYTF

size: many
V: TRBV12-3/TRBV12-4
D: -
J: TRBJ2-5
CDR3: CASSYEVGETQYF

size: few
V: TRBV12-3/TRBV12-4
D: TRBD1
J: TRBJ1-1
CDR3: CASSPDRAAEAFF

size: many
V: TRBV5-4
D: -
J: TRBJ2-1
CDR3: CASSLNSGSYNEQFF

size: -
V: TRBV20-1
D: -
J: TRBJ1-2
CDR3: CSARVTGAVGYGYTF

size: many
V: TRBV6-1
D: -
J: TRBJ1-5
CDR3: CASSSTRQAGQPQHF

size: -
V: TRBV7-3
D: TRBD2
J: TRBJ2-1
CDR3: CASRPTSGPPRDSYNEQLF

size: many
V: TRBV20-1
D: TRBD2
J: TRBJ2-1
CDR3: CSANSGLAGNNEQFF

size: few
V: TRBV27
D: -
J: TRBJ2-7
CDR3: CASSFIGYSYEHYF

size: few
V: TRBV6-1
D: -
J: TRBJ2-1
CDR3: CASSPPTASYNEQFF

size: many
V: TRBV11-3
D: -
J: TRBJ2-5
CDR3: CASSRGSIETQYF

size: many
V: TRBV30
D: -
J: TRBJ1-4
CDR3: CACADQAPTVGKLFF

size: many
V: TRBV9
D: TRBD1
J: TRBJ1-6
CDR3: CASSNDRVGSPLHF

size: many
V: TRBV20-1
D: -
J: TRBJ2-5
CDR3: CSASPLARETQYF

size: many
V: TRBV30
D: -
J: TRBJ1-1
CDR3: CAWSAGTINTEAFF

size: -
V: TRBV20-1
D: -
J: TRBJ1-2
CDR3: CSAPTRTANYGYTF

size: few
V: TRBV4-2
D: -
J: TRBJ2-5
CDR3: CASSASSYQETQYF

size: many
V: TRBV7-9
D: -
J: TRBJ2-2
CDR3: CASSEGLYTGELFF